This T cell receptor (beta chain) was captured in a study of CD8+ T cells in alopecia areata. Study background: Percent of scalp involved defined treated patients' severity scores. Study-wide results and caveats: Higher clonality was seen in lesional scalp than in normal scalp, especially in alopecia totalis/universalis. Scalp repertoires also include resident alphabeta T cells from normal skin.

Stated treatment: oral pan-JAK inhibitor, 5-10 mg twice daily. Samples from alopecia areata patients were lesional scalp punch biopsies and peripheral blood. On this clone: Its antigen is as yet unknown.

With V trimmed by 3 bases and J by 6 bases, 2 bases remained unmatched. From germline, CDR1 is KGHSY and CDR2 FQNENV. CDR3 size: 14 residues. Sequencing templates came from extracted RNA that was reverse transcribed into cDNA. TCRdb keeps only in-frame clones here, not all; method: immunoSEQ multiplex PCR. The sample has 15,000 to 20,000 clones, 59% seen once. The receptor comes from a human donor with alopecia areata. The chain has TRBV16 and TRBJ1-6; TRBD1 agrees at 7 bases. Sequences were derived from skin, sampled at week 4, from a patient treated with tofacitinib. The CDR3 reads CASSHRDSNSPLHF. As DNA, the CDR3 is TGTGCCAGCAGCCACAGGGACAGTAATTCACCCCTCCACTTT.